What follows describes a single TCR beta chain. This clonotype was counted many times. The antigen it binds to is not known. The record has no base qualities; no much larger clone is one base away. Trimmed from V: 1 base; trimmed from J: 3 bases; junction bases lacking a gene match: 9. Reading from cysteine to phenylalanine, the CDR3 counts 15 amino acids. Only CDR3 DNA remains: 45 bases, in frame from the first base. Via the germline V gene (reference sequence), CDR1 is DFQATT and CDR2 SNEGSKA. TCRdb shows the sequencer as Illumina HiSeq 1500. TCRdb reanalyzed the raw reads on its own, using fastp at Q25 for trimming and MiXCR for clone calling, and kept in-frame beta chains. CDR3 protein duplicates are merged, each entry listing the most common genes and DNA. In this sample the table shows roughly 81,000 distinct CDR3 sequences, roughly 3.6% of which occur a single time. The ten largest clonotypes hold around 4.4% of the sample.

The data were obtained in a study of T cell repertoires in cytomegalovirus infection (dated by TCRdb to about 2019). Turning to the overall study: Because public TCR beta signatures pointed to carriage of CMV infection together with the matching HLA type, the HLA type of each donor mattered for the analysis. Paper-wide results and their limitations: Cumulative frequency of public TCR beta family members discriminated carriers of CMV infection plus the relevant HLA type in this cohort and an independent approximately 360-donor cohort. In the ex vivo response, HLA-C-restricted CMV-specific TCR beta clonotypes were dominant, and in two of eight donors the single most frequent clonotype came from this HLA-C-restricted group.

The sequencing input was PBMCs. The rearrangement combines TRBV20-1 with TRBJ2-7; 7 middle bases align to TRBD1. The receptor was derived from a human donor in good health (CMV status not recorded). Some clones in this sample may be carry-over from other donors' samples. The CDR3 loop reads CSARGAARGHYEQYF. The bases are TGCAGTGCTAGAGGGGCAGCTAGGGGGCACTACGAGCAGTACTTC.